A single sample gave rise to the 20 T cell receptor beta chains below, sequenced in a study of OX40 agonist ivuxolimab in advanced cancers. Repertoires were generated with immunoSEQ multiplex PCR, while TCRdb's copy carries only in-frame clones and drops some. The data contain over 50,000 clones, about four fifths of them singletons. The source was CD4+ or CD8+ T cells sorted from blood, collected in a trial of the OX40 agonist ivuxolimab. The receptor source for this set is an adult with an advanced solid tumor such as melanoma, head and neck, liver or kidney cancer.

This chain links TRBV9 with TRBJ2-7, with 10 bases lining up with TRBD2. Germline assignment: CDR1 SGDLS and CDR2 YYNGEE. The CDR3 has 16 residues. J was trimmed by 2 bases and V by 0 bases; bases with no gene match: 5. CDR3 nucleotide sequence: TGTGCCAGCAGCGTAGGGGATGGGACTAGCGCCTACGAGCAGTACTTC. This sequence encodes CASSVGDGTSAYEQYF.

The CDR3 coding sequence is TGTGCCAGCAGCCCTAACTTCGACCGAGCAACTAATGAAAAACTGTTTTTT. Amino acids: CASSPNFDRATNEKLFF. V gene TRBV7-8 combines with J gene TRBJ1-4; no firm D call. Germline CDR1 is SGHVS and CDR2 is FQNEAQ. CDR3 length: 17 amino acids. Trimming shortened V by 5 bases and J by 0 bases, and 16 bases separated the two germline ends.

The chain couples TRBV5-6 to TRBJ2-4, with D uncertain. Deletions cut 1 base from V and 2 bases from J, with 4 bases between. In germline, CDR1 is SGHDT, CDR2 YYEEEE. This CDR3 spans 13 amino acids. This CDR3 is CASSLISKNIQYF. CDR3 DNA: TGTGCCAGCAGCTTGATTTCCAAAAACATTCAGTACTTC.

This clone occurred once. The CDR3 region is CASSPRLASADTQYF. In DNA form, the CDR3 reads TGTGCCAGCAGCCCACGACTAGCTAGCGCAGATACGCAGTATTTT. The genes are TRBV5-8 and TRBJ2-3, with 7 nucleotides matching TRBD2. The trim removed 4 bases at V and 4 bases at J, leaving 9 bases unmatched. The CDR3 runs to 15 residues. The germline V gene encodes CDR1 SGHTS and CDR2 YDEGEE.

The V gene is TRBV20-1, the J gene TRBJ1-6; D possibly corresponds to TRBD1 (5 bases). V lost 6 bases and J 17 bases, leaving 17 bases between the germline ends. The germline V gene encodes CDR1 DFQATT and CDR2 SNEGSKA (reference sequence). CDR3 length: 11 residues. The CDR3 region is CSARDSYSIHF. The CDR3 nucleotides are TGCAGTGCCCGGGACTCGTATTCAATCCACTTT.

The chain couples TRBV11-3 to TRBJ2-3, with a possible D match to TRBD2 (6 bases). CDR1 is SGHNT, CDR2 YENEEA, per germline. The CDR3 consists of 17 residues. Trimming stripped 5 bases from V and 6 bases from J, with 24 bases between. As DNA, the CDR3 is TGTGCCAGCAGCCCCCGGGAGAGACGCAGGCGCTGGGATACGCAGTATTTT. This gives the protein CASSPRERRRRWDTQYF. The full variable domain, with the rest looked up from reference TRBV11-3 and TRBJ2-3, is EAGVVQSPRYKIIEKKQPVAFWCNPISGHNTLYWYLQNLGQGPELLIRYENEEAVDDSQLPKDRFSAERLKGVDSTLKIQPAELGDSAVYLCASSPRERRRRWDTQYFGPGTRLTVL.

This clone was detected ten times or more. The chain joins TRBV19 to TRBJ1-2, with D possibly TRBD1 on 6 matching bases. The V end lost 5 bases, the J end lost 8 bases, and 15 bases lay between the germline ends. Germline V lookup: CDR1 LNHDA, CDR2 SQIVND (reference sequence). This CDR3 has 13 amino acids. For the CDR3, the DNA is TGTGCCAGTAGTTACACAGGGTCTAGGGGCTACACCTTC. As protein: CASSYTGSRGYTF.

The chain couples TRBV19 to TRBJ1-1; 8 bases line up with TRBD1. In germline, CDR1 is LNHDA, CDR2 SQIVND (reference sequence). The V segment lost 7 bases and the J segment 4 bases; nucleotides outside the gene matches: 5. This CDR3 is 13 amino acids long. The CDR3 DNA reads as TGTGCCAGTACAGACAGGGGTGCCACTGAAGCTTTCTTT. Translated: CASTDRGATEAFF.

CDR3 protein: CASSLIGKELFF. CDR3 bases: TGTGCCAGCAGCTTAATTGGGAAGGAGCTGTTTTTT. V and J are TRBV5-4 and TRBJ2-2; D gene ambiguous. The germline V gene encodes CDR1 SGHNT and CDR2 YYREEE (reference sequence). CDR3 length: 12 residues. V was clipped by 2 bases and J by 10 bases, with 9 bases between them.

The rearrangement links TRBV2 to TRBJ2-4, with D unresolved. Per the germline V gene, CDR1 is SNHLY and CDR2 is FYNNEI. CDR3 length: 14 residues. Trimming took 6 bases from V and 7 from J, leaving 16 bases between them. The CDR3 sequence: CASSGWTARNIQYF. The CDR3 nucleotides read TGTGCCAGCAGCGGTTGGACGGCAAGGAACATTCAGTACTTC.

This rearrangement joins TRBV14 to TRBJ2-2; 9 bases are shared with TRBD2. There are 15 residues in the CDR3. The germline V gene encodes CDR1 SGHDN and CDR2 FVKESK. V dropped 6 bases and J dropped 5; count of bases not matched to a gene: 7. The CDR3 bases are TGTGCCAGCAGTCGCCTAGCGGGAAGGACCGGGGAGCTGTTTTTT. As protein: CASSRLAGRTGELFF.

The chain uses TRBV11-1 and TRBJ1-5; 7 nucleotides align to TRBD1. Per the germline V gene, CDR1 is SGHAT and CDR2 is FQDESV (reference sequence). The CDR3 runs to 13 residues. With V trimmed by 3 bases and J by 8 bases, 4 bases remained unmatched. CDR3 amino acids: CASSLEGAEPQHF. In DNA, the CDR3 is TGTGCCAGCAGCTTGGAGGGGGCAGAGCCCCAGCATTTT.

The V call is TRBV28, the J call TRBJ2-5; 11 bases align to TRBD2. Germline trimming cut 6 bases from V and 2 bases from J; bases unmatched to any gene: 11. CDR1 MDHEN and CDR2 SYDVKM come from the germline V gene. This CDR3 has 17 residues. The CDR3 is CASSNPRLAGSQETQYF. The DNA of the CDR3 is TGTGCCAGCAGCAATCCTCGACTAGCGGGGAGTCAAGAGACCCAGTACTTC.

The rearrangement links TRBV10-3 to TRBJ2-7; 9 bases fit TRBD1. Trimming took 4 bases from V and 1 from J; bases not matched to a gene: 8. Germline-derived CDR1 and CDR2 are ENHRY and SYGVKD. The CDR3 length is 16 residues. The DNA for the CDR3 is TGTGCCATCAGTGTTGACCGGGACAGGGTGTCCTACGAGCAGTACTTC. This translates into CAISVDRDRVSYEQYF.

The CDR3 here is CASMGGRQRGGQYF. The CDR3 DNA reads as TGTGCCAGCATGGGAGGGAGACAGCGAGGCGGGCAGTACTTC. The genes are TRBV7-8 and TRBJ2-7; 7 bases map to TRBD2. Germline CDR1 is SGHVS and CDR2 is FQNEAQ. After removal of 7 bases from V and 9 bases from J, the junction contained 15 bases not matched to a gene. The CDR3 is made up of 14 amino acids.

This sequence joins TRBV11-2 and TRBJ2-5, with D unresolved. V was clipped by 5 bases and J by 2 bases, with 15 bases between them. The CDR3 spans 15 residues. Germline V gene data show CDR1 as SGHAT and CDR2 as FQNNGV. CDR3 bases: TGTGCCAGCAGCACATCACCAGGAGAACAAGAGACCCAGTACTTC. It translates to CASSTSPGEQETQYF.

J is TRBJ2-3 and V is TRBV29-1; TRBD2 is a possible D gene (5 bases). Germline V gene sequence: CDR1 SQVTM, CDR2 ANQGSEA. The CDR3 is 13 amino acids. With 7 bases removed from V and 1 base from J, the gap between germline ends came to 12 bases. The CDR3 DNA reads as TGCAGCGGCGTAACTAGTGGCACAGATACGCAGTATTTT. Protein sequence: CSGVTSGTDTQYF.

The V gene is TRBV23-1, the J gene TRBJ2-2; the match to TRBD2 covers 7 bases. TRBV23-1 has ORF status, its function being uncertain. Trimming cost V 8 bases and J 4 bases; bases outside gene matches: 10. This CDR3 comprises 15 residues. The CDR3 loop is CASVPGGRATGELFF. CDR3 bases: TGCGCCAGCGTCCCGGGGGGACGGGCCACCGGGGAGCTGTTTTTT.

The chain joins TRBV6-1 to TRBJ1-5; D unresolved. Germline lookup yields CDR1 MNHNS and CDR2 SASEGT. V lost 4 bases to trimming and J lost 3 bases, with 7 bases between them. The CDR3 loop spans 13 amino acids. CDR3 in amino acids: CASSVRDNQPQHF. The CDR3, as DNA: TGTGCCAGCAGTGTGAGGGACAATCAGCCCCAGCATTTT.

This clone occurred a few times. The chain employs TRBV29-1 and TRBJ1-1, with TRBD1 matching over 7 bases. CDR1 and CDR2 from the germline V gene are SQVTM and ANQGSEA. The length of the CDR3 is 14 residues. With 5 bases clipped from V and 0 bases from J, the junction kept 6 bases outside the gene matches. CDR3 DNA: TGCAGCGTTAAACCACAGGGGATGAACACTGAAGCTTTCTTT. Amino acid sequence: CSVKPQGMNTEAFF.